This T cell receptor (beta chain) was retrieved from a study of T cell responses to AZD1222 COVID-19 vaccine. Study results and caveats: Increases in Spike-specific TCR breadth and depth were seen after two AZD1222 doses.

To note about this clone: Antigen: not known.

TCRdb keeps only in-frame clones here, not all; method: immunoSEQ multiplex PCR. The sample has 150,000 to 200,000 clones; 92% are singletons. Trimming shortened V by 4 bases and J by 3 bases, and 18 bases separated the two germline ends. CDR1 and CDR2 (germline): MNHNS, SASEGT. The CDR3 extends over 16 amino acids. This chain connects TRBV6-1 to TRBJ1-1; possibly TRBD1 for D (5 bases). Source: peripheral blood, taken 28 days after the second AZD1222 dose. The receptor comes from an adult who received the AZD1222 COVID-19 vaccine. CDR3 nucleotides: TGTGCCAGCAGTGCCTACCGTGGCAGGGCAGACACTGAAGCTTTCTTT. Its translation is CASSAYRGRADTEAFF.